This is a list of T cell receptor beta chains from one sample in a study of PD-1 blockade in classical Hodgkin lymphoma. Produced via immunoSEQ multiplex PCR; TCRdb's table is partial and in-frame only. Here the sample spans over 80,000 clones, about three quarters being singletons. The sample consisted of peripheral blood mononuclear cells (PBMCs), taken before the fourth cycle of nivolumab. The receptors were sampled from a human donor with classical Hodgkin lymphoma. Both conserved end residues are part of each CDR3. The D gene is left open where the match is weak. The size field is filled for only some rows; it gives once, few, many or a size class.

size,D,V,J,CDR3,DNA
.,.,TRBV6-5,TRBJ1-1,CASSYTYRAADTEAFF,TGTGCCAGCAGTTACACTTACAGGGCGGCGGACACTGAAGCTTTCTTT
.,.,TRBV30,TRBJ1-2,CAWSVRGYGYTF,TGTGCCTGGAGTGTACGTGGCTATGGCTACACCTTC
.,.,TRBV27,TRBJ1-5,CASSPTGTRYSNQPQHF,TGTGCCAGCAGTCCCACGGGAACACGATATAGCAATCAGCCCCAGCATTTT
.,TRBD2,TRBV7-2,TRBJ2-5,CASSLGGSGEETQYF,TGTGCCAGCAGCTTAGGCGGTAGCGGGGAAGAGACCCAGTACTTC
.,TRBD1,TRBV5-1,TRBJ2-3,CASSSGQGADTQYF,TGCGCCAGCAGCTCTGGACAGGGTGCCGATACGCAGTATTTT
.,.,TRBV6-5,TRBJ2-1,CASSHRAAAYNEQFF,TGTGCCAGCAGTCACCGGGCGGCGGCCTACAATGAGCAGTTCTTC
once,TRBD1,TRBV10-3,TRBJ1-2,CAISESDRTLVGYTF,TGTGCCATCAGTGAGTCGGACAGGACCCTAGTCGGCTACACCTTC
.,TRBD1,TRBV7-2,TRBJ2-7,CASSTAGTGGYEQYF,TGTGCCAGCAGCACAGCTGGGACAGGGGGTTACGAGCAGTACTTC
.,.,TRBV27,TRBJ2-1,CASSAGGFSYNEQFF,TGTGCCAGTTCCGCGGGCGGGTTTTCCTACAATGAGCAGTTCTTC
.,TRBD1,TRBV25-1,TRBJ2-2,CASSEGQGIKGELFF,TGTGCCAGCAGTGAAGGACAGGGGATAAAGGGGGAGCTGTTTTTT
.,.,TRBV6-5,TRBJ1-4,CASSRGEKLFF,TGTGCCAGCAGTCGCGGCGAAAAACTGTTTTTT
once,TRBD2,TRBV9,TRBJ2-3,CASSVGAGVTDTQYF,TGTGCCAGCAGCGTAGGCGCGGGGGTCACAGATACGCAGTATTTT
once,TRBD1,TRBV4-2,TRBJ1-4,CASSQGQSTTNEKLFF,TGTGCCAGCAGCCAGGGACAGTCCACAACTAATGAAAAACTGTTTTTT
once,.,TRBV7-9,TRBJ2-3,CASSLAWGSGDRTDTQYF,TGTGCCAGCAGCTTAGCTTGGGGGAGCGGCGATCGCACAGATACGCAGTATTTT
.,.,TRBV25-1,TRBJ2-3,CASSETNTDTQYF,TGTGCCAGCAGTGAGACAAACACAGATACGCAGTATTTT
once,.,TRBV7-3,TRBJ2-5,CASSKLGKGETQYF,TGTGCCAGCAGCAAACTAGGAAAAGGAGAGACCCAGTACTTC
.,.,TRBV18,TRBJ2-5,CASSPTGQRETQYF,TGTGCCAGCTCACCAACAGGTCAAAGAGAGACCCAGTACTTC
.,TRBD1,TRBV9,TRBJ2-5,CASSVGQGQETQYF,TGTGCCAGCAGCGTGGGACAGGGCCAAGAGACCCAGTACTTC
.,.,TRBV29-1,TRBJ1-1,CSAQTHTNTEAFF,TGCAGCGCCCAGACACATACGAACACTGAAGCTTTCTTT
.,TRBD2,TRBV5-1,TRBJ2-2,CASSLRTSGSITGELFF,TGCGCCAGCAGCTTGAGGACTAGCGGGAGTATCACCGGGGAGCTGTTTTTT
.,.,TRBV18,TRBJ1-5,CASSPGYGNQPQHF,TGTGCCAGCTCACCAGGGTATGGCAATCAGCCCCAGCATTTT
.,TRBD1,TRBV10-3,TRBJ1-1,CAISESGGQGAEAFF,TGTGCCATCAGTGAGTCGGGAGGACAGGGGGCTGAAGCTTTCTTT
.,.,TRBV18,TRBJ1-1,CASSPLVNTEAFF,TGTGCCAGCTCACCTCTTGTGAACACTGAAGCTTTCTTT
.,.,TRBV6-6,TRBJ1-1,CASSYPWGSSDTEAFF,TGTGCCAGCAGTTACCCTTGGGGGAGTTCGGACACTGAAGCTTTCTTT
.,.,TRBV12-5,TRBJ1-1,CASGLAGTEAFF,TGTGCTAGTGGTTTGGCCGGTACTGAAGCTTTCTTT
.,TRBD2,TRBV28,TRBJ2-1,CASRGPGLAGGSYNEQFF,TGTGCCAGCAGGGGACCGGGACTAGCGGGAGGATCCTACAATGAGCAGTTCTTC